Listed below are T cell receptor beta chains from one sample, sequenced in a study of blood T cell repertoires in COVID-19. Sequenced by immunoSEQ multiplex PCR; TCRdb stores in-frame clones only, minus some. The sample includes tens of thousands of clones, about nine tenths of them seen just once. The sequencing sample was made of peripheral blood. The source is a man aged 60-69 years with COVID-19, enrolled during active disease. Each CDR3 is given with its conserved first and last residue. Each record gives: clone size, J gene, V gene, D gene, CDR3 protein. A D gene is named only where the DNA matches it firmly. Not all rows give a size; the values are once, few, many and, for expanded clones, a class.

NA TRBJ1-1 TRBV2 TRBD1 CASSGSTGVNTEAFF
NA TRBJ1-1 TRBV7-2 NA CASSLVRGTEAFF
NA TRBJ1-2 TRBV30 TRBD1 CAWSYRGSSSGYTF
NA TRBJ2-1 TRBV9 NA CASSVGSRGDNEQFF
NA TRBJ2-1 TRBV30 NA CAWSSGTHNEQFF
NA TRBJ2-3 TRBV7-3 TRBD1 CASSAGQGTDTQYF
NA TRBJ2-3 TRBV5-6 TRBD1 CASSLEAGGDTQYF
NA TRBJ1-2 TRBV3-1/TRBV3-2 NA CASSQVYAGANYGYTF
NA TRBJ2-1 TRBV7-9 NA CASSLSQGEQFF
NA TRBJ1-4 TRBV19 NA CASSPRRGGDEKLFF
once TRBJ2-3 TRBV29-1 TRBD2 CSVAGAGVADTQYF
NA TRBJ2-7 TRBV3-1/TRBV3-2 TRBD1 CASSHRQGANEQYF
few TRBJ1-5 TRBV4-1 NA CASSHTGLNQPQHF
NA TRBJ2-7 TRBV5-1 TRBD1 CASSLRQGYEQYF
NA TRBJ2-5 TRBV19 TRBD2 CASSLGLAGGRETQYF
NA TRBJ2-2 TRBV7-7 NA CASAYGTRNTGELFF